Here is one TCR beta chain with its context. Its antigen is not identified. TCRdb independently ran MiXCR on the 5' RACE reads; one entry per CDR3 protein. The data show fewer than 650,000 distinct CDR3 sequences, with 20% to 25% seen just once and under 8.5% held by the top ten. The sample is drawn from a study of T-cell memory formation after mild COVID-19. Study overall: Across donors, TCR clusters were largely donor specific. Study results and limitations: The pre-infection memory compartment contained some responding clones, suggesting cross-reactive memory joined.

CDR3 size: 17 residues. Trimming removed 5 bases at V and 0 bases at J, with 16 bases between. The germline V gene encodes CDR1 KGHDR and CDR2 SFDVKD. The chain combines TRBV24-1 with TRBJ2-1, with D possibly TRBD2 on 6 matching bases. The specimen sequenced was PBMCs or a T cell subset sorted from them (not recorded which). The sequence was collected from an adult woman who had mild COVID-19 (a few samples of this study predate the infection). Cell type and time point are not known. CDR3 DNA: TGTGCCACCAGTGGGGAGCGAGGGACTTCCTCCTACAATGAGCAGTTCTTC. Protein sequence: CATSGERGTSSYNEQFF.